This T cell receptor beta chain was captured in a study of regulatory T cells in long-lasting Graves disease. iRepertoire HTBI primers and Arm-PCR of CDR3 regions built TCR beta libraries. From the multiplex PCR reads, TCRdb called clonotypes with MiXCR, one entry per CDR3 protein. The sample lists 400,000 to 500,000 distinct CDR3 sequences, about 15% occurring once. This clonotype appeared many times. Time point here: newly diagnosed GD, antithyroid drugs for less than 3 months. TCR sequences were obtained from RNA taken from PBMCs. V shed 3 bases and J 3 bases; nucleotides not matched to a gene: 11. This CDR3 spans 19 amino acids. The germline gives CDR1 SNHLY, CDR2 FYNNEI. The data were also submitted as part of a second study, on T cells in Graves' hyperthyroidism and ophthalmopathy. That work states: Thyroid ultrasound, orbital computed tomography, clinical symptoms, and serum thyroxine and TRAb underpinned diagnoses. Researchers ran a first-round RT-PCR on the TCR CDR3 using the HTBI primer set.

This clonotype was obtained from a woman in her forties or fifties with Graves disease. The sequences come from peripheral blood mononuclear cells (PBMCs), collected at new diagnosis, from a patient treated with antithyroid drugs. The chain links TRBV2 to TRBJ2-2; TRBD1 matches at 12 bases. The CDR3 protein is CASSDIGTGGEVDTGELFF. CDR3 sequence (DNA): TGTGCCAGCAGTGATATTGGGACAGGGGGCGAGGTAGACACCGGGGAGCTGTTTTTT.